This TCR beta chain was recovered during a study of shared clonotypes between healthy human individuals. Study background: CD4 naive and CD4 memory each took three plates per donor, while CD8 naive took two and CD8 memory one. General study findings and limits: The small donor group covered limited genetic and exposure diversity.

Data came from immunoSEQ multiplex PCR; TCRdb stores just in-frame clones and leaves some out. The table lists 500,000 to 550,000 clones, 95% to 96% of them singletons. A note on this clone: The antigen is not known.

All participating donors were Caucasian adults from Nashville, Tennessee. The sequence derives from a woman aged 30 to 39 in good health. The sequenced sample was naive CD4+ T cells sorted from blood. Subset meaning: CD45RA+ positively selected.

As DNA, the CDR3 is TGTGCCAGCAGTTACTTCCGGGACAGGGTCTCTTCACCCCTCCACTTT. Its protein product is CASSYFRDRVSSPLHF. The rearrangement links TRBV6-6 to TRBJ1-6; 9 positions match TRBD1. Trimming at V came to 1 base and at J to 9 bases, leaving 7 bases not matched to a gene. Germline CDR1 is MNHNY and CDR2 is SVGAGI (reference sequence). The CDR3 loop spans 16 amino acids.